This T cell receptor (beta chain) was sequenced during a study of CD8 T cell repertoires and HIV-1 epitope variants. Turning to the study itself: Tested: three Gag epitope families, Nef HW9 and YT9.

With regard to this clone: What it recognizes is unknown.

The CDR3 covers 14 residues. With 6 bases removed from V and 3 bases from J, the gap between germline ends came to 14 bases. CDR1 and CDR2 from the germline V gene are MNHEY and SVGAGI. Clones were sequenced by immunoSEQ multiplex PCR, and TCRdb holds only the in-frame ones, with some missing. This sample yields about 5,400 clones, of which about three fifths are seen a single time; around two fifths belongs to the top ten. The genes are TRBV6-5 and TRBJ1-2; no reliable D call. The source is a male donor with HIV. Material for sequencing was cultured CD8+ T cells derived from PBMCs. The CDR3 nucleotides are TGTGCCAGCAGCACCGGTGGAAGATACTATGGCTACACCTTC. Amino acids: CASSTGGRYYGYTF.